The entry below describes one TCR beta chain. No base quality values were provided; no much bigger clone lies one nucleotide off. This entry belongs to a study of T cell repertoires in chronic hepatitis B (dated by TCRdb to between 2017 and 2020). The method behind the library was the immunoSEQ multiplex PCR assay. TCRdb provides this immuneACCESS table in a form limited to in-frame rearrangements. Some clones are lacking; in checked studies, under half of them reflect an unresolved V gene, and why the rest are absent is not known. This sample's table contains roughly 70 clones. The material sequenced was HBV core (core195) epitope-specific CD8+ T cells from PBMCs. This receptor was identified in a human donor with chronic hepatitis B virus infection.

The CDR3 corresponds to CASSLRTGGPYNEQFF. At the DNA level, the sequence is TGTGCCAGCAGCTTACGGACAGGGGGCCCCTACAATGAGCAGTTCTTC. The chain is encoded by TRBV7-9 joined to TRBJ2-1; TRBD1 aligns with 11 central bases. V ends up 2 bases short and J 2 bases short, with an unmatched junction base count of 2. The CDR3 sequence holds 16 residues, the cysteine and phenylalanine included. The kept DNA is CDR3 alone, 48 bases in frame from the first base. CDR1 and CDR2 (SEHNR, FQNEAQ) derive from the germline V gene (reference sequence).